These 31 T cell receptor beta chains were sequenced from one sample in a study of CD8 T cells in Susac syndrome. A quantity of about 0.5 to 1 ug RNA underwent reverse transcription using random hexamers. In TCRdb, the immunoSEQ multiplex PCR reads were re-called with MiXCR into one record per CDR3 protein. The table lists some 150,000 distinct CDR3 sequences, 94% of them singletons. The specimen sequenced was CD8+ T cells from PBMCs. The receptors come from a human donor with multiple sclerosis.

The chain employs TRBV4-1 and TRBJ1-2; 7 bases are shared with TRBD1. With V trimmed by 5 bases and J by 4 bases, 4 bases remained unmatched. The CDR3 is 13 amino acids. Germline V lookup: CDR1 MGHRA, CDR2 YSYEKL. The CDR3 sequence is CASSGRQGYGYTF. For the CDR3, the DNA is TGCGCCAGCAGCGGTAGACAGGGCTATGGCTACACCTTC.

The CDR3 loop reads CASSVESTDTQYF. CDR3 coding DNA: TGTGCCAGCAGCGTAGAAAGCACAGATACGCAGTATTTT. This sequence joins TRBV9 and TRBJ2-3, with D uncertain. CDR1 is SGDLS, CDR2 YYNGEE, per germline. V lost 0 bases to trimming and J lost 0 bases, with 2 bases between them. The CDR3 runs to 13 residues.

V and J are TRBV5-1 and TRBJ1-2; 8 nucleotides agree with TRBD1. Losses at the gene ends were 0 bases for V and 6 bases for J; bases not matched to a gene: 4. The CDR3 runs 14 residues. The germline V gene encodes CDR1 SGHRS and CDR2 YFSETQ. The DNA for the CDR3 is TGCGCCAGCAGCTTGGGGACAGGGTTGAATGGCTACACCTTC. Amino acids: CASSLGTGLNGYTF.

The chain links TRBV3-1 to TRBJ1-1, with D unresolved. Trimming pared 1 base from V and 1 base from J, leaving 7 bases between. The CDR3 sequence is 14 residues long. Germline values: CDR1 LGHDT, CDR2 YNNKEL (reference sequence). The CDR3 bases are TGTGCCAGCAGCCAAGGGAGGGCGAACACTGAAGCTTTCTTT. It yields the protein CASSQGRANTEAFF.

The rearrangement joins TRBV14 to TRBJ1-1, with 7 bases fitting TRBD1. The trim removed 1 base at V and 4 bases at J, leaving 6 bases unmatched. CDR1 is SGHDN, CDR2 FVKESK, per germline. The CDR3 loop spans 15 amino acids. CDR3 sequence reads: CASSQVRGRATEAFF. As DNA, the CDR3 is TGTGCCAGCAGCCAAGTGAGGGGGCGGGCCACTGAAGCTTTCTTT.

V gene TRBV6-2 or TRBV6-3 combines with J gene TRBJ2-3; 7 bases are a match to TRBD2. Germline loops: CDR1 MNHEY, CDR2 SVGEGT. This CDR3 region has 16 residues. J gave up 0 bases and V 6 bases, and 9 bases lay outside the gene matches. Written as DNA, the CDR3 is TGTGCCAGCAGCCATCCTAGCGGAACTAGCACAGATACGCAGTATTTT. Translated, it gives CASSHPSGTSTDTQYF.

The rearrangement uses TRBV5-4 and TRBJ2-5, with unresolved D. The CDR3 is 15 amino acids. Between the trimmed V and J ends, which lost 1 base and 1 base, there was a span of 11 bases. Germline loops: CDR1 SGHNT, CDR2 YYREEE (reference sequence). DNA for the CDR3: TGTGCCAGCAGCTTGTTTTCCCGCAGCCAAGAGACCCAGTACTTC. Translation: CASSLFSRSQETQYF.

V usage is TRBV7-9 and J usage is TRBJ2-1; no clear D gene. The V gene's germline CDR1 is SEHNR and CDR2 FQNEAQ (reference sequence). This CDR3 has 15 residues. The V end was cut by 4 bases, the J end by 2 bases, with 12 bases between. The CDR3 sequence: CASSSGGRPYNEQFF. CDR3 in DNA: TGTGCCAGCAGCTCTGGCGGCCGGCCCTACAATGAGCAGTTCTTC.

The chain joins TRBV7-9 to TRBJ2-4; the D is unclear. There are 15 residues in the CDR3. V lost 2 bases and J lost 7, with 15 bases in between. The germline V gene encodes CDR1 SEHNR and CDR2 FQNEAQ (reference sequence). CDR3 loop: CASSLRQPGGNIQYF. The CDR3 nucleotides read TGTGCCAGCAGCTTACGGCAGCCCGGTGGGAACATTCAGTACTTC. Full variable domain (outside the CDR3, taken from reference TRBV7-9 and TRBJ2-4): DTGVSQNPRHKITKRGQNVTFRCDPISEHNRLYWYRQTLGQGPEFLTYFQNEAQLEKSRLLSDRFSAERPKGSFSTLEIQRTEQGDSAMYLCASSLRQPGGNIQYFGAGTRLSVL.

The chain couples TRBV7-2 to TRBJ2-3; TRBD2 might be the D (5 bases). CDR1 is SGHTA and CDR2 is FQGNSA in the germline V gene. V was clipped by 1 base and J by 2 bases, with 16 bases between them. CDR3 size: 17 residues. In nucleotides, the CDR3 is TGTGCCAGCAGCTTAGAGAACAGCCTAGCCTACACAGATACGCAGTATTTT. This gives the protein CASSLENSLAYTDTQYF.

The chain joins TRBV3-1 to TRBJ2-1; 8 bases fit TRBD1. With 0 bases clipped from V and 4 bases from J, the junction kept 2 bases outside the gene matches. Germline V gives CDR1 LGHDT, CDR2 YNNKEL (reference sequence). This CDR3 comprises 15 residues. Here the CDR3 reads CASSQEGQEYNEQFF. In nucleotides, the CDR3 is TGTGCCAGCAGCCAAGAGGGACAGGAATACAATGAGCAGTTCTTC.

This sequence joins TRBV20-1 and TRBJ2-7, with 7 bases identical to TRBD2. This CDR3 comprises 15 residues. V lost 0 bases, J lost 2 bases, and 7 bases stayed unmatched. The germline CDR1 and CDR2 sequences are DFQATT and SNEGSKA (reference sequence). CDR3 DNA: TGCAGTGCTAGAGAAGGAAGCGGGGTTACCTACGAGCAGTACTTC. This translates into CSAREGSGVTYEQYF.

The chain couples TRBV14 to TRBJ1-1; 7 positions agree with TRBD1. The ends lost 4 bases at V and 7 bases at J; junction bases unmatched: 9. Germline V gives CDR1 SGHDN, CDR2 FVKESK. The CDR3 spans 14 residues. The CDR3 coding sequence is TGTGCCAGCAGCCGTACAGGACAGGACGTTGAAGCTTTCTTT. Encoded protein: CASSRTGQDVEAFF. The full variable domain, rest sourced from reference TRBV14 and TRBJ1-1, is EAGVTQFPSHSVIEKGQTVTLRCDPISGHDNLYWYRRVMGKEIKFLLHFVKESKQDESGMPNNRFLAERTGGTYSTLKVQPAELEDSGVYFCASSRTGQDVEAFFGQGTRLTVV.

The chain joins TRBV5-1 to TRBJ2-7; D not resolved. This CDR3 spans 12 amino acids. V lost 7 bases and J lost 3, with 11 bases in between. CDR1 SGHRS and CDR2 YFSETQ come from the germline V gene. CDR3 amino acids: CASREEGYEQYF. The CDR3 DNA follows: TGCGCCAGCCGCGAGGAAGGCTACGAGCAGTACTTC. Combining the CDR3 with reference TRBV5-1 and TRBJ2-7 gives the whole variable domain KAGVTQTPRYLIKTRGQQVTLSCSPISGHRSVSWYQQTPGQGLQFLFEYFSETQRNKGNFPGRFSGRQFSNSRSEMNVSTLELGDSALYLCASREEGYEQYFGPGTRLTVT.

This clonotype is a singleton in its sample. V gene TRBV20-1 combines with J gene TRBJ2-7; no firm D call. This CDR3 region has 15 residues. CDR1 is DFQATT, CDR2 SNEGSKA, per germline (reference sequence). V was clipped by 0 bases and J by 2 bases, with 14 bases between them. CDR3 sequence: CSARDPMGTAYEQYF. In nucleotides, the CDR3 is TGCAGTGCTAGAGATCCTATGGGAACCGCCTACGAGCAGTACTTC.

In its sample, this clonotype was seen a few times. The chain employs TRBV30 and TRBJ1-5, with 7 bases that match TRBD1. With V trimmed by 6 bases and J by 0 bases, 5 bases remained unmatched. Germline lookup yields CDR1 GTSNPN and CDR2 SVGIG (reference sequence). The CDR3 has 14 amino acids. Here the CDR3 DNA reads TGTGCCTGTGGACAGGAGAATAGCAATCAGCCCCAGCATTTT. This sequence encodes CACGQENSNQPQHF.

This CDR3 reads CASSPTGQVNQPQHF. CDR3 sequence (DNA): TGTGCCAGCAGCCCAACGGGACAGGTCAATCAGCCCCAGCATTTT. V is TRBV7-8 and J is TRBJ1-5; 8 nucleotides match TRBD1. Trimming at V came to 5 bases and at J to 3 bases, leaving 6 bases not matched to a gene. CDR3 size: 15 residues. Germline CDR1 is SGHVS and CDR2 is FQNEAQ.

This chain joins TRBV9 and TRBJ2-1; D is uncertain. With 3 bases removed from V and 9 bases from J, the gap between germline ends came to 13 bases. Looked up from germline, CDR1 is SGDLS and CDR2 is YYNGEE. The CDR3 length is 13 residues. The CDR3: CASSGTQAREQFF. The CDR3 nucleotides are TGTGCCAGCAGCGGGACCCAGGCCCGTGAGCAGTTCTTC.

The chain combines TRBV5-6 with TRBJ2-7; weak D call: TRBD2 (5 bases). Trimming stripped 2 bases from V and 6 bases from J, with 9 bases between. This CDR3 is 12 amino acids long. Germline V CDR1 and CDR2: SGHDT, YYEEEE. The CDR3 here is CASSFGSGEQYF. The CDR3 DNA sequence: TGTGCCAGCAGCTTTGGGAGTGGCGAGCAGTACTTC.

The CDR3 region has the DNA TGTGCCAGTAGTACATGGACCAGGGGAGATACTGAAGCTTTCTTT. Residues: CASSTWTRGDTEAFF. The chain combines TRBV19 with TRBJ1-1, with D perhaps TRBD1 (6 bases). In germline, CDR1 is LNHDA, CDR2 SQIVND (reference sequence). The length of the CDR3 is 15 residues. V shed 4 bases and J shed 5 bases, with 17 bases lying between them.

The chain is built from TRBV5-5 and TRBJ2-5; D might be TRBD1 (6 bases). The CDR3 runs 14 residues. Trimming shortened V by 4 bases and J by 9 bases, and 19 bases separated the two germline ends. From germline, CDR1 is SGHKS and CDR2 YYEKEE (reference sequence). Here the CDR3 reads CASSPDRPQGAQYF. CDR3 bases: TGTGCCAGCAGCCCCGACAGGCCCCAAGGGGCCCAGTACTTC.

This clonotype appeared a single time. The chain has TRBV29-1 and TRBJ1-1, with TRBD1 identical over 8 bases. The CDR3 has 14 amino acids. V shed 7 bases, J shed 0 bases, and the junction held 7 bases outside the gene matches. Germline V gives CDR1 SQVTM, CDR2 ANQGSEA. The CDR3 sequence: CSGGQGGLNTEAFF. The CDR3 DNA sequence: TGCAGCGGCGGACAGGGCGGGTTGAACACTGAAGCTTTCTTT.

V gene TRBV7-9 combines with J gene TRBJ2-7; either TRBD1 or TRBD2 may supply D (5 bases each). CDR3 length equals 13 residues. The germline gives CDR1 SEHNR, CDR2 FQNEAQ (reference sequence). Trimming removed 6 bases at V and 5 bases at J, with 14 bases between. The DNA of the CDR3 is TGTGCCAGCAGGGGACCTCCGGAAAACGAGCAGTACTTC. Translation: CASRGPPENEQYF.

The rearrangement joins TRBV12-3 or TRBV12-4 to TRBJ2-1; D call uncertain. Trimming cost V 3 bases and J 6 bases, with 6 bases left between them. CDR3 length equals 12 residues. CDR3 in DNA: TGTGCCAGCAGTTTCTCCCCCAATGAGCAGTTCTTC. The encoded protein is CASSFSPNEQFF.

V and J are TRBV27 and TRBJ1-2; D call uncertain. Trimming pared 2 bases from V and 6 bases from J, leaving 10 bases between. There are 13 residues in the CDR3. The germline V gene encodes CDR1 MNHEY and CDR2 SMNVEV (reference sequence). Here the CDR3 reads CASSLDRLDGYTF. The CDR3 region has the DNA TGTGCCAGCAGTTTAGACCGACTCGATGGCTACACCTTC.

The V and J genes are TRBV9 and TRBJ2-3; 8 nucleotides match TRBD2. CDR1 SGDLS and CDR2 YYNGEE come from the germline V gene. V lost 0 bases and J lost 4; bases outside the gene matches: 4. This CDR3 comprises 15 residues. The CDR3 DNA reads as TGTGCCAGCAGCGTAGCGGGGGGGCGCGCAGATACGCAGTATTTT. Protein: CASSVAGGRADTQYF.

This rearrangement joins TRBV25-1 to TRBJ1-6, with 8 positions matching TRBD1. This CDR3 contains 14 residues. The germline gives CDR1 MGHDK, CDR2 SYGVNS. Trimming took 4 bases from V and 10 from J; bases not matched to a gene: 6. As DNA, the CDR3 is TGTGCCAGCAGTGTGGGGACAGGATACTCACCCCTCCACTTT. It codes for CASSVGTGYSPLHF.

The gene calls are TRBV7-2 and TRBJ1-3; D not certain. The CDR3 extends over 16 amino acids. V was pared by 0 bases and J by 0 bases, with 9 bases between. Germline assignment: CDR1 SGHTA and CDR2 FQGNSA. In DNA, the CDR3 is TGTGCCAGCAGCTTAGCTGTGGGGTTCTCTGGAAACACCATATATTTT. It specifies CASSLAVGFSGNTIYF.

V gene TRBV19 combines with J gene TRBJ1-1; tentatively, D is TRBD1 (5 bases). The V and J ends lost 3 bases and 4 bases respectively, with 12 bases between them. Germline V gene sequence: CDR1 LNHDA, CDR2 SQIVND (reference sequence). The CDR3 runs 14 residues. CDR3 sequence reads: CASSIPGQPTEAFF. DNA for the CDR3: TGTGCCAGTAGTATTCCGGGGCAACCCACTGAAGCTTTCTTT.

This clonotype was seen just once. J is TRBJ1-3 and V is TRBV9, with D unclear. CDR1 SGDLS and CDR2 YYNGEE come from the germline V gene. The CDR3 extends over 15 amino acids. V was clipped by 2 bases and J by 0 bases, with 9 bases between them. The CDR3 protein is CASSVSGNSGNTIYF. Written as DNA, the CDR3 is TGTGCCAGCAGCGTGAGCGGAAACTCTGGAAACACCATATATTTT.

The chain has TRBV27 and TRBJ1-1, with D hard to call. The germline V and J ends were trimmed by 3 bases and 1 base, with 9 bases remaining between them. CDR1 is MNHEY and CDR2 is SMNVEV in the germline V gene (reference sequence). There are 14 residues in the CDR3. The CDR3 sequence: CASSLREGNTEAFF. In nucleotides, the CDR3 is TGTGCCAGCAGTTTGAGGGAAGGGAACACTGAAGCTTTCTTT.